These 29 T cell receptor beta chains were sequenced from one sample in a study of control samples from healthy donors and cancer patients. This table comes from immunoSEQ multiplex PCR, and its TCRdb copy is limited to in-frame clones, with some not included. The sample lists some 97,000 clones; less than 90% were seen once. Sequencing was carried out using blood. The receptors shown here come from a woman aged 45-60 years in good health.

This clone was counted a few times. The CDR3 DNA follows: TGCGCCAGCAGTGAGTCGGGGCACAATGAGCAGTTCTTC. This gives the protein CASSESGHNEQFF. V and J are TRBV10-1 and TRBJ2-1, with a possible D match to TRBD1 (5 bases). Trimming stripped 0 bases from V and 5 bases from J, with 5 bases between. The germline V gene has CDR1 WNHNN and CDR2 SYGVQD (reference sequence). The length of the CDR3 is 13 residues.

The sample holds one count of this clone. V is TRBV12-5 and J is TRBJ1-2, with TRBD1 as a possible D gene (5 bases). The CDR3 has 13 amino acids. Germline assignment: CDR1 LGHNT and CDR2 FRNRAP. Trimming pared 8 bases from V and 3 bases from J, leaving 13 bases between. The CDR3 sequence is CASRWRGYYGYTF. In nucleotides, the CDR3 is TGTGCTAGTCGTTGGAGGGGCTACTATGGCTACACCTTC. Using reference TRBV12-5 and TRBJ1-2 for the parts outside the CDR3, the full variable domain is DARVTQTPRHKVTEMGQEVTMRCQPILGHNTVFWYRQTMMQGLELLAYFRNRAPLDDSGMPKDRFSAEMPDATLATLKIQPSEPRDSAVYFCASRWRGYYGYTFGSGTRLTVV.

This chain links TRBV11-2 with TRBJ2-2; TRBD2 agrees at 7 bases. The V gene end was trimmed by 7 bases and the J gene end by 6 bases; junction bases not matched to a gene: 11. Germline-derived CDR1 and CDR2 are SGHAT and FQNNGV. CDR3 length: 15 amino acids. This CDR3 is CASIPAGTKAGELFF. CDR3 in DNA: TGTGCCAGCATCCCGGCCGGGACTAAGGCCGGGGAGCTGTTTTTT.

The V gene is TRBV12-5, the J gene TRBJ1-1; D unclear. Trimming took off 4 bases at V and 2 bases at J, with 11 bases between the two ends. The CDR3 contains 14 residues. The germline CDR1 and CDR2 sequences are LGHNT and FRNRAP. The DNA of the CDR3 is TGTGCTAGTGGTTCGGTCCTCTCAAACACTGAAGCTTTCTTT. It is translated as CASGSVLSNTEAFF.

V is TRBV7-3 and J is TRBJ2-3; TRBD2 matches at 13 bases. This CDR3 region has 16 residues. The junction had 5 bases not matched to a gene; V was cut back by 0 bases and J by 8 bases. Per the germline V gene, CDR1 is SGHTA and CDR2 is FQGTGA. CDR3 coding DNA: TGTGCCAGCAGCTTAACAGGACTAGCGGGAGTAGGTACGCAGTATTTT. This encodes CASSLTGLAGVGTQYF.

The genes are TRBV19 and TRBJ1-2, with D uncertain. The CDR3 has 14 residues. Germline CDR1 and CDR2: LNHDA and SQIVND (reference sequence). Trimming shortened V by 3 bases and J by 5 bases, and 13 bases separated the two germline ends. CDR3 in DNA: TGTGCCAGTAGTATTCTGGGTGAAGGATATGGCTACACCTTC. Its translation is CASSILGEGYGYTF.

The chain recombines TRBV5-1 with TRBJ2-7; 9 bases align to TRBD1. This CDR3 comprises 18 residues. Germline V gene lookup returns CDR1 SGHRS and CDR2 YFSETQ. Unmatched junction bases numbered 20, after V lost 3 bases and J lost 7 bases. CDR3 sequence (DNA): TGCGCCAGCAGCTGGCCGGGACAGGGACCCTCTACATTGGGAGAGCAGTACTTC. This encodes CASSWPGQGPSTLGEQYF.

V gene TRBV20-1 combines with J gene TRBJ1-2; D is unresolved. The V end lost 5 bases, the J end lost 3 bases, and 7 bases lay between the germline ends. Germline values: CDR1 DFQATT, CDR2 SNEGSKA (reference sequence). This CDR3 region has 11 residues. The CDR3 coding sequence is TGCAGTGCTCCTCCGTACTATGGCTACACCTTC. It is translated as CSAPPYYGYTF.

The CDR3 sequence: CASSYTGFGETQYF. The DNA of the CDR3 is TGTGCCAGCAGTTACACGGGTTTCGGGGAGACCCAGTACTTC. This chain links TRBV6-6 with TRBJ2-5; the D is unclear. Germline CDR1 reads MNHNY; CDR2 reads SVGAGI (reference sequence). V was clipped by 2 bases and J by 5 bases, with 12 bases between them. The CDR3 totals 14 residues.

The V and J genes are TRBV2 and TRBJ1-3; the D is unclear. The CDR3 is made up of 17 amino acids. The V and J ends lost 0 bases and 0 bases respectively, with 12 bases between them. Per germline, CDR1 SNHLY and CDR2 FYNNEI. DNA for the CDR3: TGTGCCAGCAGTGAAGCGGGTTACAGCAGCTCTGGAAACACCATATATTTT. Protein product: CASSEAGYSSSGNTIYF. The entire variable domain, with the rest obtained from reference TRBV2 and TRBJ1-3, is as follows: EPEVTQTPSHQVTQMGQEVILRCVPISNHLYFYWYRQILGQKVEFLVSFYNNEISEKSEIFDDQFSVERPDGSNFTLKIRSTKLEDSAMYFCASSEAGYSSSGNTIYFGEGSWLTVV.

The count of this clone is one. The chain carries TRBV4-3 and TRBJ1-1; perhaps TRBD1 as D (5 bases). This CDR3 is built from 14 residues. Germline assignment: CDR1 LGHNA and CDR2 YSLEER. Trimming pared 0 bases from V and 4 bases from J, leaving 9 bases between. The CDR3 here is CASSQDNGGTEAFF. The CDR3 coding sequence is TGCGCCAGCAGCCAAGATAATGGGGGCACTGAAGCTTTCTTT.

The chain couples TRBV29-1 to TRBJ2-1; 9 bases line up with TRBD2. The CDR3 loop spans 13 amino acids. Germline V gene sequence: CDR1 SQVTM, CDR2 ANQGSEA. V lost 6 bases to trimming and J lost 5 bases; unmatched junction nucleotides: 5. The CDR3 nucleotides are TGCAGCGTGCTGGGACTAGCCAACAATGAGCAGTTCTTC. It encodes CSVLGLANNEQFF.

The CDR3: CASSHRSRRGEGSTEAFF. In DNA form, the CDR3 reads TGCGCCAGCAGCCACAGGTCCCGGAGAGGAGAGGGAAGCACTGAAGCTTTCTTT. The V and J genes are TRBV5-1 and TRBJ1-1, with D possibly being TRBD1 (5 bases). V shed 4 bases and J shed 4 bases, with 26 bases lying between them. Per the germline V gene, CDR1 is SGHRS and CDR2 is YFSETQ. The CDR3 is 18 amino acids.

J is TRBJ1-1 and V is TRBV29-1, with D tentatively TRBD1 (6 bases). Trimming pared 7 bases from V and 0 bases from J, leaving 21 bases between. CDR3 length: 16 amino acids. Per germline, CDR1 SQVTM and CDR2 ANQGSEA. The CDR3 region is CSGHPDRQDMNTEAFF. As DNA, the CDR3 is TGCAGCGGACACCCGGACAGACAAGACATGAACACTGAAGCTTTCTTT.

The rearrangement uses TRBV29-1 and TRBJ1-2; D gene unclear. Per the germline V gene, CDR1 is SQVTM and CDR2 is ANQGSEA. The CDR3 contains 13 residues. V dropped 6 bases and J dropped 4 bases, with 15 bases sitting between them. The CDR3 spells CSVQVAGSYGYTF. In DNA form, the CDR3 reads TGCAGCGTCCAGGTCGCGGGTTCCTATGGCTACACCTTC.

The rearrangement links TRBV24-1 to TRBJ2-3; a possible D gene is TRBD1 (6 bases). V dropped 6 bases and J dropped 0 bases, with 9 bases sitting between them. The V gene's germline CDR1 is KGHDR and CDR2 SFDVKD. This CDR3 is 14 amino acids long. CDR3 in amino acids: CATSRRGSTDTQYF. The CDR3 DNA reads TGTGCCACCAGTCGCAGGGGCAGCACAGATACGCAGTATTTT.

The gene calls are TRBV7-9 and TRBJ2-1; 9 nucleotides line up with TRBD2. The CDR3 length is 13 residues. V gave up 1 base and J gave up 15 bases; unmatched junction bases: 7. The germline gives CDR1 SEHNR, CDR2 FQNEAQ (reference sequence). The CDR3 nucleotides are TGTGCCAGCAGCTTAGTAGCGGGGGCAGTCTTGTTCTTC. This gives the protein CASSLVAGAVLFF.

This sequence joins TRBV9 and TRBJ1-1; D is uncertain. The CDR3 runs 12 residues. Germline lookup yields CDR1 SGDLS and CDR2 YYNGEE. The V end lost 1 base, the J end lost 6 bases, and 7 bases lay between the germline ends. This CDR3 is CASSVLGSEAFF. CDR3 in DNA: TGTGCCAGCAGCGTATTGGGCTCTGAAGCTTTCTTT.

This clone came up once. The J gene is TRBJ1-2, the V gene TRBV11-1, with D perhaps TRBD1 (5 bases). Germline CDR1 reads SGHAT; CDR2 reads FQDESV (reference sequence). Trimming pared 5 bases from V and 3 bases from J, leaving 10 bases between. This CDR3 contains 13 residues. DNA for the CDR3: TGTGCCAGCAGCGCCGACAGATACTATGGCTACACCTTC. It specifies CASSADRYYGYTF.

This chain connects TRBV6-5 to TRBJ1-4; D uncertain. CDR1 and CDR2 from the germline V gene are MNHEY and SVGAGI. Trimming left V 2 bases short and J 5 bases short, with 9 bases between. This CDR3 is 14 amino acids long. The CDR3 here is CASSYAAGNEKLFF. DNA of the CDR3: TGTGCCAGCAGTTACGCGGCGGGGAATGAAAAACTGTTTTTT.

The gene calls are TRBV29-1 and TRBJ1-2, with 9 bases lining up with TRBD1. V shed 7 bases, J shed 0 bases, and the junction held 6 bases outside the gene matches. Germline loops: CDR1 SQVTM, CDR2 ANQGSEA. The CDR3 runs to 14 residues. Written as DNA, the CDR3 is TGCAGCGCCACACGGACAGGGGCTAACTATGGCTACACCTTC. This gives the protein CSATRTGANYGYTF.

This chain joins TRBV2 and TRBJ1-1; D is ambiguous. The CDR3 totals 11 residues. V lost 6 bases and J 3 bases, leaving 5 bases between the germline ends. Germline V CDR1 and CDR2: SNHLY, FYNNEI. This CDR3 reads CASRGYTEAFF. CDR3 DNA sequence: TGTGCCAGCAGGGGGTACACTGAAGCTTTCTTT.

This clone was seen only once. The V gene is TRBV10-3, the J gene TRBJ2-3; no definite D call. Trimming pared 4 bases from V and 6 bases from J, leaving 17 bases between. There are 15 residues in the CDR3. Per germline, CDR1 ENHRY and CDR2 SYGVKD. The CDR3: CAISARPALGDTQYF. As DNA, the CDR3 is TGTGCCATCAGTGCCCGACCCGCCCTGGGCGATACGCAGTATTTT.

The chain is built from TRBV6-5 and TRBJ2-5; the D gene is possibly TRBD2 (6 bases). The V end was cut by 6 bases, the J end by 5 bases, with 19 bases between. Germline-derived CDR1 and CDR2 are MNHEY and SVGAGI. The CDR3 totals 15 residues. The CDR3 here is CASRADPGTWETQYF. The CDR3, as DNA: TGTGCCAGCAGGGCCGACCCGGGGACTTGGGAGACCCAGTACTTC.

In its sample, this clone was seen once. V and J are TRBV14 and TRBJ2-1; TRBD1 agrees at 8 bases. Germline assignment: CDR1 SGHDN and CDR2 FVKESK. This CDR3 contains 16 residues. Trimming removed 4 bases from V and 7 bases from J; junction bases left unmatched: 12. This CDR3 is CASSPSQGVLWNEQFF. The CDR3 DNA sequence: TGTGCCAGCAGCCCCTCACAGGGGGTTTTGTGGAATGAGCAGTTCTTC.

The V and J genes are TRBV18 and TRBJ2-7, with a weak D call TRBD2 (5 bases). CDR3 size: 15 residues. The ends were cut back, 2 bases at V and 0 bases at J, with 11 bases in the middle. CDR1 is KGHSH, CDR2 LQKENI, per germline. This chain's CDR3 is CASSPSGSSSYEQYV. DNA of the CDR3: TGTGCCAGCTCACCAAGCGGTTCTAGCTCCTACGAGCAGTACGTC.

The V gene is TRBV3-1 (or the pseudogene TRBV3-2), the J gene TRBJ2-2; D may correspond to TRBD1 or TRBD2 (5 bases each). This CDR3 is built from 18 residues. Germline CDR1 is LGHDT and CDR2 is YNNKEL (reference sequence). Trimming removed 6 bases at V and 0 bases at J, with 20 bases between. The DNA of the CDR3 is TGTGCCAGCAGTCCAAAAGTCCTGTGGGACGCGAACACCGGGGAGCTGTTTTTT. This gives the protein CASSPKVLWDANTGELFF.

The chain combines TRBV6-4 with TRBJ1-6; the D is unclear. Trimming removed 4 bases from V and 5 bases from J, with 9 bases in between. Germline values: CDR1 MRHNA, CDR2 SNTAGT. This CDR3 has 14 residues. As DNA, the CDR3 is TGTGCCAGCAGTGTCGGACGGGATAATTCACCCCTCCACTTT. Encoded protein: CASSVGRDNSPLHF.

The CDR3: CASSWGMAGGWGQETQYF. CDR3 in DNA: TGTGCCAGCAGTTGGGGCATGGCGGGAGGATGGGGGCAAGAGACCCAGTACTTC. The V and J genes are TRBV6-2 or TRBV6-3 and TRBJ2-5; 8 bases line up with TRBD2. The germline V gene encodes CDR1 MNHEY and CDR2 SVGEGT. This CDR3 contains 18 residues. Losses at the gene ends were 4 bases for V and 2 bases for J; bases not matched to a gene: 15.